This is a list of T cell receptor beta chains from one sample in a study of T-cell memory formation after mild COVID-19. TCRdb re-derived calls from the 5' RACE reads in MiXCR, one entry per CDR3 protein. The data contain fewer than 250,000 distinct CDR3 sequences, about 10% of them singletons. The sequencing input was PBMCs or a T cell subset sorted from them (not recorded which). All receptors come from a man younger than 30 who had mild COVID-19 (a few samples of this study predate the infection). Cell type and time point are not known. The conserved cysteine and the conserved F or W are not part of the CDR3 here. The D gene is left open where the match is weak.

d_call v_call cdr3_aa
. TRBV5-1 ASSRGEMTEAF
. TRBV12-3/TRBV12-4 ACRGAFAEAF
. TRBV5-1 ASRSSKYGYT
. TRBV20-1 SARVQQGVGSPLH
TRBD1 TRBV23-1 ASRSILDRDNSNQPQH
. TRBV11-2 ASSPPTGELF
. TRBV7-8 ASSHGPAAGYNEQF
. TRBV9 ASSNTVGVQETQY
. TRBV3-1 ASSRSGGHGEKLF
. TRBV12-3/TRBV12-4 ASSPRTLGNQPQH
. TRBV20-1 SARRGGSSEQY
. TRBV4-3 ASSQMGNEQF
. TRBV5-4 ASSLGQASYEQY
. TRBV3-1 ASSQDASVGY
. TRBV4-2 ASSQEVWDEQF
. TRBV6-6 ASSYAFEYRF
. TRBV7-2 ASSLRIDNEQF
. TRBV7-2 ASSSPRVYGYT
TRBD2 TRBV12-3/TRBV12-4 ASRLEKRGAQISKLAKNIQY
. TRBV7-2 ASSNKKNTEAF
TRBD2 TRBV6-5 ASSYSKRGVADTQY
TRBD2 TRBV20-1 SAHSAGGLWETQY
. TRBV27 ASSLMKNTEAF
TRBD1 TRBV7-9 ASSLVPGTGYTDTQY
. TRBV18 ASSPSGDYGYT
. TRBV7-9 ASSLDLALEQF
TRBD1 TRBV12-3/TRBV12-4 ASRPRGNSGNTIY